This TCR beta chain was sequenced in a study of blood T cell repertoires in COVID-19. Across the study: Some COVID-19 samples were acute and others convalescent; all came from the United States, Italy and Spain. T cells, B-cell-depleted T cells, or PBMCs provided the cDNA or gDNA that served as material.

Original data processing: Estimation of nucleated cell counts was performed using reference gene primer amplification. This table comes from immunoSEQ multiplex PCR, and its TCRdb copy is limited to in-frame clones, with some not included. Clonal size and the V and J genes are those of that table, whereas D and trimming came from the DNA. The sample holds tens of thousands of clones; about 76% are singletons and the top ten take more than 5%. CDR1 is LNHDA and CDR2 is SQIVND in the germline V gene (reference sequence). Losses at the gene ends were 4 bases for V and 10 bases for J; bases not matched to a gene: 9. CDR3 length: 13 residues.

The TCR sequence derives from a human donor in a cohort sampled during active COVID-19. Sequencing was carried out using peripheral blood. The chain joins TRBV19 to TRBJ2-5; 7 bases agree with TRBD1. The CDR3 loop reads CASSRDRLEDQYF. The CDR3 nucleotides are TGTGCCAGTAGTAGGGACAGACTTGAGGACCAGTACTTC.